The 3 T cell receptor beta chains below were found in one sample sequenced in a study of T-cell memory formation after mild COVID-19. TCRdb reanalysed the 5' RACE reads using MiXCR and keeps one entry per CDR3 protein. The sample has some 43,000 distinct CDR3 sequences, 5.5% to 7% seen once; the top ten hold under 0.9%. Sequences were obtained from PBMCs or a T cell subset sorted from them (not recorded which). Source of these receptors: an adult who had mild COVID-19 (a few samples of this study predate the infection). Cell type and time point are not known.

The V gene is TRBV20-1, the J gene TRBJ2-7; D gene uncertain. Germline CDR1 DFQATT, CDR2 SNEGSKA (reference sequence). The CDR3 has 11 residues. V was cut by 0 bases and J by 4 bases, with 4 bases left in between. The CDR3 loop reads CSARDPYEQYF. CDR3 DNA: TGCAGTGCTAGAGATCCTTACGAGCAGTACTTC.

The rearrangement links TRBV5-1 to TRBJ2-2; TRBD2 might be the D (7 bases). The CDR3 runs 14 residues. The germline CDR1 and CDR2 sequences are SGHRS and YFSETQ. The V end lost 5 bases, the J end lost 3 bases, and 11 bases lay between the germline ends. CDR3 protein: CASSRGGDTGELFF. The CDR3 DNA sequence: TGCGCCAGCAGTCGAGGGGGGGACACCGGGGAGCTGTTTTTT. Full variable domain (remainder filled in from reference TRBV5-1 and TRBJ2-2): KAGVTQTPRYLIKTRGQQVTLSCSPISGHRSVSWYQQTPGQGLQFLFEYFSETQRNKGNFPGRFSGRQFSNSRSEMNVSTLELGDSALYLCASSRGGDTGELFFGEGSRLTVL.

The sample holds a few counts of this clonotype. This chain uses TRBV4-1 with TRBJ2-5; the D call may be TRBD1 or TRBD2 (5 bases each). From germline, CDR1 is MGHRA and CDR2 YSYEKL. The CDR3 has 14 amino acids. V was cut by 4 bases and J by 4 bases, with 13 bases left in between. The CDR3 bases are TGCGCCAGCAGCCTCTACGGGGCTGGAGAGACCCAGTACTTC. Protein product: CASSLYGAGETQYF.